This is a list of T cell receptor beta chains from one sample in a study of a mutant IDH1 vaccine in newly diagnosed glioma. Their specific antigens are unknown. TCRdb's copy holds only in-frame clones and misses some; the assay was immunoSEQ multiplex PCR. This sample has under 85,000 clones, with around 85% found just once. Sequenced here: PBMCs, sampled from a glioma patient whose treatment included an IDH1 peptide vaccine. These receptors came from a woman in her forties or fifties with glioma. CDR3s include the opening cysteine and the closing phenylalanine or tryptophan. The order of the fields is CDR3 length, J gene, V gene, CDR3 protein.

15,TRBJ1-2,TRBV5-6,CASSLVTGVAYGYTF
14,TRBJ2-3,TRBV6-5,CASSSNRGTDTQYF
13,TRBJ2-5,TRBV5-1,CASSFSSQETQYF
14,TRBJ2-7,TRBV9,CASSEGTSGYEQYF
19,TRBJ1-3,TRBV10-3,CAISGGVPGQFSSGNTIYF
9,TRBJ1-5,TRBV12-5,CASGQPQHF
16,TRBJ1-5,TRBV7-9,CASSPWTGGSNQPQHF
13,TRBJ1-2,TRBV28,CASSLGQGYGYTF
15,TRBJ2-3,TRBV5-4,CASSSVRDKSDTQYF
12,TRBJ2-3,TRBV7-9,CASIDPEDTQYF
13,TRBJ2-5,TRBV5-4,CASSPRVEETQYF
16,TRBJ1-4,TRBV6-6,CASSYRLQGNNEKLFF